The T cell receptor (beta chain) under discussion was sequenced for a study of shared clonotypes between healthy human individuals. Whole-study results and caveats: Naive CD4 clonotype sharing across a few donors was around 5%.

A word on this clone: The antigen remains unidentified. The same CDR3 also results from other DNA sequences found in this sample.

The germline gives CDR1 SGDLS, CDR2 YYNGEE. V was clipped by 4 bases and J by 0 bases, with 10 bases between them. The CDR3 contains 15 residues. Generated by immunoSEQ multiplex PCR, the TCRdb table keeps only in-frame clones and is missing some. The data hold 2 million to 3 million clones, with about 92% observed a single time. The V call is TRBV9, the J call TRBJ1-4; tentative D call: TRBD1 (5 bases). The sample taken for sequencing was naive CD4+ T cells sorted from blood. Subset meaning: CD45RA+ positively selected. The TCR was taken from a man aged 18 to 30 in good health. CDR3 DNA: TGTGCCAGCAGCCTCCGGGGGGCAACTAATGAAAAACTGTTTTTT. This encodes CASSLRGATNEKLFF.